Listed below are T cell receptor beta chains from one sample, sequenced in a study of cytomegalovirus exposure and HLA in healthy donors. Libraries were prepared by immunoSEQ multiplex PCR; TCRdb keeps only in-frame clonotypes and omits some of them. Of 110,000 to 150,000 clones in the sample, around 90% are singletons; the top ten hold 7.5% to 8.5%. Sequenced sample: PBMCs. These receptors originate from a woman aged 18-29 years in good health and CMV-seropositive. The CDR3 runs from the conserved cysteine through the conserved F or W. Each record gives: clone size, J gene, V gene, D gene, CDR3 protein, CDR3 DNA. A D gene is named only where the DNA matches it firmly. The size field is filled for only some rows; it gives once, few, many or a size class.

clone_size: NA; j_call: TRBJ1-2; v_call: TRBV5-1; d_call: TRBD1; cdr3_aa: CASSLTGQGYGYTF; cdr3_nt: TGCGCCAGCAGCTTGACGGGACAGGGGTATGGCTACACCTTC
clone_size: NA; j_call: TRBJ1-2; v_call: TRBV2; d_call: NA; cdr3_aa: CASRDLAAYGYTF; cdr3_nt: TGTGCCAGCAGAGATCTAGCCGCCTATGGCTACACCTTC
clone_size: NA; j_call: TRBJ2-1; v_call: TRBV7-3; d_call: TRBD2; cdr3_aa: CASSPGGAYNEQFF; cdr3_nt: TGTGCCAGCAGCCCCGGGGGGGCCTACAATGAGCAGTTCTTC
clone_size: NA; j_call: TRBJ1-2; v_call: TRBV7-2; d_call: TRBD1; cdr3_aa: CASSSDRGPAGYTF; cdr3_nt: TGTGCCAGCAGCTCAGACAGGGGGCCAGCTGGCTACACCTTC
clone_size: NA; j_call: TRBJ1-3; v_call: TRBV18; d_call: TRBD1; cdr3_aa: CASSPTTGFPSGNTIYF; cdr3_nt: TGTGCCAGCTCACCAACGACAGGGTTCCCCTCTGGAAACACCATATATTTT
clone_size: NA; j_call: TRBJ2-7; v_call: TRBV29-1; d_call: TRBD2; cdr3_aa: CSVVGLAGVEQYF; cdr3_nt: TGCAGCGTTGTAGGACTAGCGGGAGTTGAGCAGTACTTC
clone_size: NA; j_call: TRBJ1-2; v_call: TRBV2; d_call: NA; cdr3_aa: CASSARGGYGYTF; cdr3_nt: TGTGCCAGCAGTGCTCGGGGGGGCTATGGCTACACCTTC
clone_size: NA; j_call: TRBJ1-1; v_call: TRBV5-1; d_call: NA; cdr3_aa: CASAQAMNTEAFF; cdr3_nt: TGCGCCAGCGCCCAGGCCATGAACACTGAAGCTTTCTTT
clone_size: NA; j_call: TRBJ2-7; v_call: TRBV28; d_call: TRBD2; cdr3_aa: CASSSLSGGVLKQYF; cdr3_nt: TGTGCCAGCAGTTCTCTTTCGGGAGGGGTTTTAAAGCAGTACTTC
clone_size: NA; j_call: TRBJ1-1; v_call: TRBV5-4; d_call: NA; cdr3_aa: CASSHPTGKVNTEAFF; cdr3_nt: TGTGCCAGCAGTCACCCAACAGGGAAGGTGAACACTGAAGCTTTCTTT
clone_size: NA; j_call: TRBJ1-1; v_call: TRBV5-4; d_call: NA; cdr3_aa: CASSLSWGMRATEAFF; cdr3_nt: TGTGCCAGCAGCTTGAGTTGGGGCATGCGAGCCACTGAAGCTTTCTTT
clone_size: NA; j_call: TRBJ2-7; v_call: TRBV7-2; d_call: TRBD1; cdr3_aa: CASSFLRDRGHPLSYEQYF; cdr3_nt: TGTGCCAGCAGCTTCCTCCGGGACAGGGGGCACCCCCTCTCCTACGAGCAGTACTTC
clone_size: NA; j_call: TRBJ2-7; v_call: TRBV6-5; d_call: TRBD2; cdr3_aa: CASTLRASGNYEQYF; cdr3_nt: TGTGCCAGCACCCTCCGAGCTAGCGGAAACTACGAGCAGTACTTC
clone_size: NA; j_call: TRBJ1-6; v_call: TRBV5-1; d_call: TRBD1; cdr3_aa: CASSLAQGKGSPLHF; cdr3_nt: TGCGCCAGCAGCTTGGCACAGGGGAAAGGTTCACCCCTCCACTTT
clone_size: NA; j_call: TRBJ1-2; v_call: TRBV6-6; d_call: NA; cdr3_aa: CASSYSEGNRGYTF; cdr3_nt: TGTGCCAGCAGTTACTCGGAGGGTAACCGCGGCTACACCTTC
clone_size: NA; j_call: TRBJ2-4; v_call: TRBV7-9; d_call: NA; cdr3_aa: CASSSPEVPGWRGQYF; cdr3_nt: TGTGCCAGCAGCTCCCCTGAGGTTCCCGGGTGGAGGGGTCAGTACTTC
clone_size: NA; j_call: TRBJ2-7; v_call: TRBV4-2; d_call: NA; cdr3_aa: CASSQDRTVSYEQYF; cdr3_nt: TGTGCCAGCAGCCAAGACCGGACAGTCTCCTACGAGCAGTACTTC
clone_size: NA; j_call: TRBJ2-2; v_call: TRBV6-4; d_call: TRBD1; cdr3_aa: CASSTQGAGELFF; cdr3_nt: TGTGCCAGCAGTACACAGGGGGCCGGGGAGCTGTTTTTT
clone_size: NA; j_call: TRBJ2-2; v_call: TRBV2; d_call: TRBD1; cdr3_aa: CASHRGYGELFF; cdr3_nt: TGTGCCAGTCACAGGGGATACGGGGAGCTGTTTTTT
clone_size: NA; j_call: TRBJ2-7; v_call: TRBV4-2; d_call: TRBD1; cdr3_aa: CASSQEIRDRGYEQYF; cdr3_nt: TGTGCCAGCAGCCAAGAAATCCGGGACAGGGGATACGAGCAGTACTTC
clone_size: NA; j_call: TRBJ1-5; v_call: TRBV28; d_call: TRBD1; cdr3_aa: CASTRPGGNQPQHF; cdr3_nt: TGTGCCAGCACCCGTCCAGGGGGAAATCAGCCCCAGCATTTT
clone_size: few; j_call: TRBJ1-2; v_call: TRBV29-1; d_call: NA; cdr3_aa: CSVAAAYGYTF; cdr3_nt: TGCAGCGTTGCAGCGGCCTATGGCTACACCTTC
clone_size: few; j_call: TRBJ2-3; v_call: TRBV2; d_call: TRBD1; cdr3_aa: CASSVNQGGTDTQYF; cdr3_nt: TGTGCCAGCAGTGTAAACCAGGGGGGCACAGATACGCAGTATTTT
clone_size: NA; j_call: TRBJ2-7; v_call: TRBV7-2; d_call: NA; cdr3_aa: CASSLRAGPTYEQYF; cdr3_nt: TGTGCCAGCAGCTTACGGGCGGGTCCAACCTACGAGCAGTACTTC
clone_size: NA; j_call: TRBJ2-1; v_call: TRBV7-2; d_call: TRBD2; cdr3_aa: CASSLEVPGLAGEQFF; cdr3_nt: TGTGCCAGCAGCTTAGAAGTTCCGGGACTAGCTGGTGAGCAGTTCTTC
clone_size: NA; j_call: TRBJ1-4; v_call: TRBV27; d_call: TRBD1; cdr3_aa: CASSLAGQINEKLFF; cdr3_nt: TGTGCCAGCAGTTTAGCGGGACAGATTAATGAAAAACTGTTTTTT
clone_size: NA; j_call: TRBJ1-1; v_call: TRBV5-4; d_call: TRBD1; cdr3_aa: CASSRQQGASAEAFF; cdr3_nt: TGTGCCAGCAGCAGACAACAGGGGGCGTCGGCTGAAGCTTTCTTT
clone_size: NA; j_call: TRBJ1-2; v_call: TRBV5-1; d_call: NA; cdr3_aa: CASSLDSYNYGYTF; cdr3_nt: TGCGCCAGCAGCCTGGACAGTTATAACTATGGCTACACCTTC
clone_size: NA; j_call: TRBJ1-2; v_call: TRBV28; d_call: NA; cdr3_aa: CASSFGQPSGYTF; cdr3_nt: TGTGCCAGCAGTTTCGGACAGCCGAGCGGCTACACCTTC
clone_size: NA; j_call: TRBJ1-2; v_call: TRBV4-3; d_call: NA; cdr3_aa: CASSQDQYGYGYTF; cdr3_nt: TGCGCCAGCAGCCAAGATCAATACGGCTATGGCTACACCTTC
clone_size: NA; j_call: TRBJ1-1; v_call: TRBV23-1; d_call: NA; cdr3_aa: CASSQSPKQRRRTEAFF; cdr3_nt: TGCGCCAGCAGTCAATCGCCGAAGCAGCGGAGACGCACTGAAGCTTTCTTT
clone_size: NA; j_call: TRBJ2-6; v_call: TRBV30; d_call: NA; cdr3_aa: CASPDRTGANVLTF; cdr3_nt: TGTGCCTCCCCCGACAGAACTGGGGCCAACGTCCTGACTTTC
clone_size: few; j_call: TRBJ2-1; v_call: TRBV2; d_call: TRBD2; cdr3_aa: CASSEVRLAVYNEQFF; cdr3_nt: TGTGCCAGCAGTGAAGTCAGGCTAGCGGTCTACAATGAGCAGTTCTTC
clone_size: NA; j_call: TRBJ1-1; v_call: TRBV29-1; d_call: TRBD1; cdr3_aa: CSGVRQGNTEAFF; cdr3_nt: TGCAGCGGGGTCCGACAGGGGAACACTGAAGCTTTCTTT
clone_size: NA; j_call: TRBJ2-7; v_call: TRBV5-1; d_call: NA; cdr3_aa: CASSLVESATYEQYF; cdr3_nt: TGCGCCAGCAGCTTGGTGGAGTCTGCGACCTACGAGCAGTACTTC
clone_size: NA; j_call: TRBJ1-6; v_call: TRBV6-1; d_call: NA; cdr3_aa: CASILHRDSPLHF; cdr3_nt: TGTGCCAGCATCCTCCACAGGGATTCACCCCTCCACTTT
clone_size: NA; j_call: TRBJ1-6; v_call: TRBV7-9; d_call: TRBD1; cdr3_aa: CASSSTRGQGSGSPLHF; cdr3_nt: TGTGCCAGCAGCTCAACGAGGGGACAGGGTTCGGGTTCACCCCTCCACTTT
clone_size: NA; j_call: TRBJ2-3; v_call: TRBV5-4; d_call: NA; cdr3_aa: CASSLAVTTSTDTRYF; cdr3_nt: TGTGCCAGCAGCTTGGCCGTGACTACCAGCACAGATACGCGGTATTTT
clone_size: NA; j_call: TRBJ1-2; v_call: TRBV5-1; d_call: NA; cdr3_aa: CASSFERGLNYGYTF; cdr3_nt: TGCGCCAGCAGCTTTGAGCGGGGGTTGAACTATGGCTACACCTTC
clone_size: NA; j_call: TRBJ2-7; v_call: TRBV5-6; d_call: TRBD1; cdr3_aa: CASSYTGAYEQYF; cdr3_nt: TGTGCCAGCAGCTACACAGGGGCCTACGAGCAGTACTTC
clone_size: NA; j_call: TRBJ2-7; v_call: TRBV5-1; d_call: TRBD2; cdr3_aa: CASSGGTSGSYEQYF; cdr3_nt: TGCGCCAGCAGCGGGGGGACTAGCGGGAGTTACGAGCAGTACTTC
clone_size: NA; j_call: TRBJ1-2; v_call: TRBV29-1; d_call: NA; cdr3_aa: CSVAQRGGDTF; cdr3_nt: TGCAGCGTTGCCCAGCGGGGAGGGGACACCTTC
clone_size: once; j_call: TRBJ2-1; v_call: TRBV7-9; d_call: NA; cdr3_aa: CASSLAEAYNEQFF; cdr3_nt: TGTGCCAGCAGCCTAGCTGAGGCCTACAATGAGCAGTTCTTC
clone_size: NA; j_call: TRBJ1-1; v_call: TRBV27; d_call: NA; cdr3_aa: CASSSPPGGTEAFF; cdr3_nt: TGTGCCAGCAGCTCCCCACCCGGGGGCACTGAAGCTTTCTTT
clone_size: NA; j_call: TRBJ1-5; v_call: TRBV19; d_call: TRBD1; cdr3_aa: CASSVRGPDQPQHF; cdr3_nt: TGTGCCAGTAGTGTCAGGGGGCCGGATCAGCCCCAGCATTTT
clone_size: NA; j_call: TRBJ2-1; v_call: TRBV5-1; d_call: TRBD2; cdr3_aa: CASNREGLNEQFF; cdr3_nt: TGCGCCAGCAATCGGGAGGGCCTCAATGAGCAGTTCTTC
clone_size: NA; j_call: TRBJ1-1; v_call: TRBV30; d_call: TRBD1; cdr3_aa: CAWKDRVSTEAFF; cdr3_nt: TGTGCCTGGAAAGACAGGGTGAGCACTGAAGCTTTCTTT
clone_size: NA; j_call: TRBJ2-7; v_call: TRBV5-5; d_call: TRBD1; cdr3_aa: CASSLSRTGESYEQYF; cdr3_nt: TGTGCCAGCAGCTTGTCAAGGACAGGGGAGTCCTACGAGCAGTACTTC
clone_size: NA; j_call: TRBJ2-7; v_call: TRBV11-2; d_call: NA; cdr3_aa: CASSFGEYYEQYF; cdr3_nt: TGTGCCAGCAGCTTCGGGGAATACTACGAGCAGTACTTC
clone_size: NA; j_call: TRBJ1-4; v_call: TRBV5-8; d_call: TRBD1; cdr3_aa: CASSEGQGTEKLFF; cdr3_nt: TGTGCCAGCAGCGAGGGACAGGGGACGGAAAAACTGTTTTTT